A selection of T cell receptor beta chains follows, all from one sample in a study of T cell changes during pregnancy in multiple sclerosis. Assay: immunoSEQ multiplex PCR; the TCRdb copy retains only in-frame clones and omits some. The top ten hold 0.39% of the sample, which has roughly 50,000 clones, 80% to 95% seen once. The sample here was CD4+ T cells from peripheral blood mononuclear cells, taken after pregnancy. These receptors all come from a female donor with multiple sclerosis, enrolled in a pregnancy study. Each CDR3 is given with its conserved first and last residue. The order of the fields is D gene, V gene, clone size, J gene, CDR3 protein, CDR3 DNA. D genes are given only for firm matches. The listing skips clone size in some rows; elsewhere it reads once, few, many or a size class.

TRBD1	TRBV7-2	few	TRBJ2-7	CASSSTGGYEQYF	TGTGCCAGCAGCTCTACAGGGGGCTACGAGCAGTACTTC
TRBD2	TRBV5-1	-	TRBJ2-3	CASSLALAGVWGTDTQYF	TGCGCCAGCAGCTTAGCACTAGCGGGAGTTTGGGGCACAGATACGCAGTATTTT
TRBD2	TRBV7-7	-	TRBJ2-1	CASSRTSGGEQFF	TGTGCCAGCAGCCGGACTAGCGGGGGCGAGCAGTTCTTC
-	TRBV6-5	-	TRBJ2-7	CAAGRGEGSYEQYF	TGTGCCGCGGGGCGGGGAGAGGGGTCCTACGAGCAGTACTTC
TRBD1	TRBV28	-	TRBJ1-2	CASSLRTGIYGYTF	TGTGCCAGCAGTTTACGGACAGGGATCTATGGCTACACCTTC
-	TRBV6-5	-	TRBJ2-5	CASRVALRETQYF	TGTGCCAGCCGGGTTGCATTACGGGAGACCCAGTACTTC
TRBD1	TRBV2	-	TRBJ1-1	CASKGIDRATEAFF	TGTGCCAGCAAAGGGATCGACAGGGCCACTGAAGCTTTCTTT
TRBD2	TRBV19	-	TRBJ2-7	CASSGTSGAYEQYF	TGTGCCAGTAGCGGGACTAGCGGAGCCTACGAGCAGTACTTC
TRBD1	TRBV19	once	TRBJ2-2	CASNKGQGKAGELFF	TGTGCCAGTAATAAGGGACAGGGGAAGGCCGGGGAGCTGTTTTTT
-	TRBV5-1	-	TRBJ1-1	CASSFRAGANTEAFF	TGCGCCAGCAGCTTCAGGGCAGGCGCTAACACTGAAGCTTTCTTT
TRBD1	TRBV7-8	-	TRBJ1-3	CASSPQSGQGSAGNTIYF	TGTGCCAGCAGCCCACAGTCGGGACAGGGCTCGGCTGGAAACACCATATATTTT
-	TRBV7-8	-	TRBJ2-5	CASSSRGQETQYF	TGTGCCAGCAGCTCGAGGGGGCAAGAGACCCAGTACTTC
-	TRBV6-1	-	TRBJ2-7	CASSEWVSASYEQYF	TGTGCCAGCAGTGAATGGGTTAGCGCGTCCTACGAGCAGTACTTC
TRBD1	TRBV9	-	TRBJ2-6	CASSARSGTGSDGANVLTF	TGTGCCAGCAGCGCGAGATCCGGGACAGGGTCCGATGGGGCCAACGTCCTGACTTTC
TRBD2	TRBV5-1	-	TRBJ2-7	CASSLGGTSSYEQYF	TGCGCCAGCAGCTTGGGGGGGACTAGCAGCTACGAGCAGTACTTC
-	TRBV2	-	TRBJ2-7	CASSERLGGAGVYEQYF	TGTGCCAGCAGTGAGCGTTTGGGAGGGGCAGGGGTTTACGAGCAGTACTTC
TRBD2	TRBV19	-	TRBJ2-1	CASTQNRLAGGEQFF	TGTGCCAGTACCCAAAACCGGCTAGCGGGGGGTGAGCAGTTCTTC
-	TRBV23-1	-	TRBJ2-7	CASARVEQYF	TGCGCCAGCGCCCGAGTAGAGCAGTACTTC
-	TRBV27	-	TRBJ2-7	CASGRRAYEQYF	TGTGCCAGCGGGCGGAGGGCCTACGAGCAGTACTTC
TRBD1	TRBV6-1	-	TRBJ2-1	CASSNRGRLGEQFF	TGTGCCAGCAGTAACAGGGGGCGTTTGGGGGAGCAGTTCTTC
TRBD2	TRBV18	-	TRBJ2-3	CASSPQTSGTRTDTQYF	TGTGCCAGCTCACCGCAGACTAGCGGGACCCGCACAGATACGCAGTATTTT
TRBD2	TRBV14	-	TRBJ2-3	CASSQDSTGRTGGYLGTDTQYF	TGTGCCAGCAGCCAAGATTCAACGGGTCGGACGGGAGGGTATCTGGGCACAGATACGCAGTATTTT
-	TRBV12-5	-	TRBJ2-3	CASGPPSQTQYF	TGTGCTAGTGGTCCCCCTTCCCAGACGCAGTATTTT
TRBD1	TRBV7-9	few	TRBJ2-7	CASSLGQGQSSYEQYF	TGTGCCAGCAGCTTAGGGCAGGGACAGAGCTCCTACGAGCAGTACTTC
TRBD1	TRBV28	-	TRBJ1-1	CASSIWGVTGRGTEAFF	TGTGCCAGCAGCATTTGGGGGGTGACAGGGAGAGGCACTGAAGCTTTCTTT
-	TRBV28	-	TRBJ2-5	CASSPQDSPETQYF	TGTGCCAGCAGTCCGCAGGACAGTCCAGAGACCCAGTACTTC
-	TRBV15	-	TRBJ1-5	CATSRGGGSNQPQHF	TGTGCCACCAGCAGAGGAGGCGGCAGCAATCAGCCCCAGCATTTT
TRBD2	TRBV5-4	once	TRBJ2-5	CASSLASSGMETQYF	TGTGCCAGCAGCTTGGCGTCTAGCGGGATGGAGACCCAGTACTTC
-	TRBV2	-	TRBJ2-2	CASSAGRPNTGELFF	TGTGCCAGCAGTGCGGGGAGACCAAACACCGGGGAGCTGTTTTTT
-	TRBV28	-	TRBJ1-5	CASSFGQKITLLHQPQHF	TGTGCCAGCAGTTTCGGACAGAAGATAACTCTTCTCCATCAGCCCCAGCATTTT
TRBD2	TRBV6-5	-	TRBJ2-3	CASSYWGGRLSDTQYF	TGTGCCAGCAGTTACTGGGGCGGGAGGCTCTCAGATACGCAGTATTTT
-	TRBV5-5	-	TRBJ1-1	CASSPYLTEAFF	TGTGCCAGCAGCCCCTACTTGACTGAAGCTTTCTTT
TRBD1	TRBV10-3	-	TRBJ2-7	CAISAGGTGNYEQYF	TGTGCCATCAGTGCAGGAGGGACAGGGAACTACGAGCAGTACTTC
TRBD1	TRBV4-3	-	TRBJ1-1	CASSHGTRGRNTEAFF	TGCGCCAGCAGCCACGGCACCAGGGGGAGGAACACTGAAGCTTTCTTT
-	TRBV11-2	-	TRBJ1-1	CASSSTSIGIRTEAFF	TGTGCCAGCAGCTCTACATCTATCGGGATCCGCACTGAAGCTTTCTTT
TRBD1	TRBV28	-	TRBJ2-7	CASRGGDRFGEQYF	TGTGCCAGCAGGGGCGGGGACAGGTTCGGCGAGCAGTACTTC
-	TRBV30	-	TRBJ2-7	CASRASLSFKGSHEQYF	TGTGCCTCCAGAGCGAGCTTATCTTTCAAGGGGTCACACGAGCAGTACTTC
-	TRBV19	once	TRBJ1-2	CASSIDGSYGYTF	TGTGCCAGTAGTATAGATGGCTCCTATGGCTACACCTTC
-	TRBV2	-	TRBJ2-7	CASSGQGLTFTYEQYF	TGTGCCAGCAGTGGCCAGGGCCTAACCTTTACCTACGAGCAGTACTTC
-	TRBV19	-	TRBJ1-1	CASSPFLQNTEAFF	TGTGCCAGTAGTCCCTTTTTACAAAACACTGAAGCTTTCTTT
TRBD1	TRBV6-5	-	TRBJ1-1	CASRDRLNTEAFF	TGTGCCAGCCGGGACAGATTGAACACTGAAGCTTTCTTT
-	TRBV21-1	-	TRBJ2-7	CASSDSGTSGINEQYF	TGTGCCAGCAGCGATTCCGGGACTAGCGGGATCAACGAGCAGTACTTC
TRBD2	TRBV4-1	many	TRBJ2-7	CASSQGAGGRNEQYF	TGCGCCAGCAGCCAAGGGGCGGGAGGGCGCAACGAGCAGTACTTC
-	TRBV28	-	TRBJ2-3	CASSFATGTYTDTQYF	TGTGCCAGCAGTTTCGCTACAGGGACGTACACAGATACGCAGTATTTT
-	TRBV18	-	TRBJ2-2	CASSKQDAGELFF	TGTGCCAGCTCAAAACAGGATGCCGGGGAGCTGTTTTTT
-	TRBV2	-	TRBJ1-1	CASSEHQGVSTEAFF	TGTGCCAGCAGTGAACACCAGGGTGTAAGCACTGAAGCTTTCTTT
TRBD1	TRBV14	-	TRBJ2-7	CASSQEWTGPYEQYF	TGTGCCAGCAGCCAAGAGTGGACAGGCCCCTACGAGCAGTACTTC
-	TRBV2	-	TRBJ1-1	CASSEQGLGTEAFF	TGTGCCAGCAGTGAACAGGGGCTGGGAACTGAAGCTTTCTTT
TRBD2	TRBV29-1	-	TRBJ2-2	CSVGNRGGADTGELFF	TGCAGCGTTGGGAATCGCGGGGGGGCTGACACCGGGGAGCTGTTTTTT
TRBD2	TRBV6-1	-	TRBJ2-5	CASSRTSGRFGTQYF	TGTGCCAGCAGTCGGACTAGCGGGAGGTTTGGGACCCAGTACTTC
TRBD2	TRBV5-1	-	TRBJ2-3	CASSPGGPRTDTQYF	TGCGCCAGCAGCCCGGGAGGACCTCGCACAGATACGCAGTATTTT
TRBD1	TRBV27	-	TRBJ1-2	CASSPRQGVHYGYTF	TGTGCCAGCAGTCCCCGACAGGGGGTTCACTATGGCTACACCTTC
-	TRBV6-1	-	TRBJ2-1	CASSEGPHNSADEQFF	TGTGCCAGCAGTGAAGGTCCACATAATTCGGCGGATGAGCAGTTCTTC
TRBD1	TRBV30	-	TRBJ1-2	CAWAEPRGYYGYTF	TGTGCCTGGGCCGAACCCAGGGGGTACTATGGCTACACCTTC
TRBD2	TRBV18	once	TRBJ2-2	CASSPRLAGSNGELFF	TGTGCCAGCTCACCAAGACTAGCGGGGTCTAACGGGGAGCTGTTTTTT
-	TRBV4-1	once	TRBJ2-7	CASSQVPGGEQYF	TGCGCCAGCAGCCAAGTCCCAGGGGGGGAGCAGTACTTC
-	TRBV4-3	-	TRBJ1-2	CASSTEGRGGYGYTF	TGCGCCAGCAGTACTGAGGGGAGGGGCGGCTATGGCTACACCTTC
-	TRBV5-1	-	TRBJ2-3	CASSFGTVGTDTQYF	TGCGCCAGCAGCTTCGGGACTGTGGGCACAGATACGCAGTATTTT
-	TRBV10-2	-	TRBJ1-5	CASSESPQGGQPQHF	TGCGCCAGCAGTGAGTCTCCCCAGGGCGGTCAGCCCCAGCATTTT